These T cell receptor beta chains were read from a single sample in a study of siplizumab effects on memory and regulatory T cells. Assay used: immunoSEQ multiplex PCR; TCRdb lists only in-frame clones, some missing. In the table there are about 110,000 clones, over 85% of which are singletons. The sample taken for sequencing was CD4+ T cells sorted from blood. The receptors come from a human donor in good health. Each CDR3 is given with its conserved first and last residue. D genes are given only for firm matches. Only part of the rows carry a size: once, few, many, or a class if the clone is expanded.

-,-,TRBJ1-6,TRBV19,CASSPRAGVNSPLHF,TGTGCCAGTAGCCCCAGGGCAGGAGTTAATTCACCCCTCCACTTT
-,-,TRBJ2-5,TRBV7-2,CASSLSGTQYF,TGTGCCAGCAGCTTATCAGGGACCCAGTACTTC
-,-,TRBJ1-3,TRBV5-1,CASSQDSAGNTIYF,TGCGCCAGCAGCCAGGACAGTGCTGGAAACACCATATATTTT
-,TRBD1,TRBJ1-2,TRBV19,CASSSDRGTNYGYTF,TGTGCCAGTTCCTCTGACAGGGGTACTAACTATGGCTACACCTTC
-,TRBD1,TRBJ2-5,TRBV7-9,CASNRGRLQETQYF,TGTGCCAGCAATAGGGGGCGTCTGCAAGAGACCCAGTACTTC
-,TRBD1,TRBJ2-2,TRBV9,CASSVDQDRVTGELFF,TGTGCCAGCAGCGTAGACCAGGACAGGGTCACCGGGGAGCTGTTTTTT
-,-,TRBJ1-3,TRBV29-1,CSVDQGGNGNTIYF,TGCAGCGTGGACCAGGGAGGAAATGGAAACACCATATATTTT
-,TRBD2,TRBJ2-3,TRBV11-3,CASSSGGLAGVTDTQYF,TGTGCCAGCAGCTCCGGAGGACTAGCGGGAGTTACAGATACGCAGTATTTT
-,TRBD2,TRBJ2-6,TRBV14,CASSLLAGATGANVLTF,TGTGCCAGCAGCCTTTTAGCGGGAGCTACTGGGGCCAACGTCCTGACTTTC
once,-,TRBJ1-6,TRBV5-1,CASSRDGDSPLHF,TGCGCCAGCAGCCGGGACGGGGATTCACCCCTCCACTTT
-,TRBD2,TRBJ2-1,TRBV18,CASSPQGPSGGTYNEQFF,TGTGCCAGCTCACCACAGGGTCCCAGCGGGGGGACCTACAATGAGCAGTTCTTC
few,-,TRBJ1-3,TRBV4-1,CASSGDGFFSGNTIYF,TGCGCCAGCAGCGGCGATGGGTTCTTCTCTGGAAACACCATATATTTT
-,-,TRBJ2-3,TRBV18,CASSPLRWPDTQYF,TGTGCCAGCTCACCACTACGCTGGCCAGATACGCAGTATTTT
-,TRBD2,TRBJ2-7,TRBV5-4,CASSLAGTSAHEQYF,TGTGCCAGCAGCTTGGCCGGGACTAGCGCCCACGAGCAGTACTTC
-,TRBD1,TRBJ1-1,TRBV18,CASSPRTGTEAFF,TGTGCCAGCTCACCCAGGACAGGGACTGAAGCTTTCTTT
-,-,TRBJ2-2,TRBV7-7,CASSLLNTGELFF,TGTGCTAGCAGCCTTCTAAACACCGGGGAGCTGTTTTTT
-,-,TRBJ1-1,TRBV20-1,CSARSGEAFF,TGCAGTGCTAGAAGCGGCGAAGCTTTCTTT
-,TRBD2,TRBJ2-7,TRBV6-1,CASRSPSGSGYEQYF,TGTGCCAGCAGGAGCCCTAGCGGGAGTGGATACGAGCAGTACTTC
once,-,TRBJ1-5,TRBV18,CASSLEEVQPQHF,TGTGCCAGCTCACTCGAGGAGGTTCAGCCCCAGCATTTT
-,-,TRBJ2-5,TRBV6-6,CASTQRGGETQYF,TGTGCCAGCACCCAACGGGGAGGAGAGACCCAGTACTTC
-,-,TRBJ2-4,TRBV19,CASSMGATLAKNIQYF,TGTGCCAGTAGTATGGGAGCAACCCTAGCCAAAAACATTCAGTACTTC
-,TRBD1,TRBJ1-2,TRBV5-8,CASSRKTGGNGYTF,TGTGCCAGCAGCCGCAAGACAGGGGGCAATGGCTACACCTTC